Sequencing of this TCR beta chain was carried out in a study of cytomegalovirus exposure and HLA in healthy donors. Study as a whole: Unique TCRs numbering around 85 million, obtained from HLA-typed donors, made up an early data release. Notes on the study in general: Per published reports, the classifier diagnosed cytomegalovirus status with high specificity and sensitivity. Earlier analysis yielded a pattern in which most TCR beta V segments were productive about 90% or about 30% of the time. Later on, analysis showed that most CMV-associated TCR beta chains appeared to be HLA-restricted.

Only a few counts were recorded for this clone. What it binds is not known. PCR primers comprised 60 Vbeta and 13 Jbeta primers. Produced via immunoSEQ multiplex PCR; TCRdb's table is partial and in-frame only. This table holds around 150,000 clones, 80% to 90% found once. The specimen sequenced was PBMCs. The TCR originated in a woman in her 40s in good health and CMV-seropositive.

CDR3: CASSLSSGGVGTQYF. The DNA for the CDR3 is TGTGCCAGCAGTTTATCCAGCGGGGGGGTAGGGACCCAGTACTTC. This rearrangement joins TRBV27 to TRBJ2-5; 10 bases align to TRBD2. The CDR3 contains 15 residues. From germline, CDR1 is MNHEY and CDR2 SMNVEV (reference sequence). The junction had 5 bases not matched to a gene; V was cut back by 0 bases and J by 7 bases.